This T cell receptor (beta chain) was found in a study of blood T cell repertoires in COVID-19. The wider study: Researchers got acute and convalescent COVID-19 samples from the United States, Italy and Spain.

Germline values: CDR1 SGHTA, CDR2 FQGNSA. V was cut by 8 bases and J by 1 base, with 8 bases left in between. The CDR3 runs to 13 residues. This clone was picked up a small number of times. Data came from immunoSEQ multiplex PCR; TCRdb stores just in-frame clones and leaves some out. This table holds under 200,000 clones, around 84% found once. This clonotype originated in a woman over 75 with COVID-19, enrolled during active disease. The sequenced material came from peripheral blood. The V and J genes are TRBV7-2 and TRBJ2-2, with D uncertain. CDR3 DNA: TGTGCCAGCGGCCAAAGGAACACCGGGGAGCTGTTTTTT. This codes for CASGQRNTGELFF.